Here is one TCR beta chain with its context. The target antigen is unknown. The PCR was carried out with 60 Vbeta primers and 13 Jbeta primers. The assay was immunoSEQ multiplex PCR, and TCRdb's table has in-frame clones only and misses some. Of 160,000 or so clones listed, just under 80% were seen once; the top ten hold about 1.3%. Germline CDR1 and CDR2: MNHNY and SVGAGI (reference sequence). With 5 bases clipped from V and 3 bases from J, the junction kept 4 bases outside the gene matches. The CDR3 spans 15 residues. The sample originates from a study of cytomegalovirus exposure and HLA in healthy donors. Study-wide background: Genetic ancestry analysis placed 81% of the 398 donors that were genotyped in the Caucasian-associated cluster.

Findings and caveats of the study: Looking again later, the authors saw that most CMV-associated TCR beta chains seemed HLA-restricted.

The chain employs TRBV6-6 and TRBJ2-7; 13 nucleotides match TRBD2. Sequencing input: PBMCs. This TCR came from a man aged 30 to 39 in good health and CMV-seronegative. CDR3 region: CASSQTSGGDYEQYF. CDR3 nucleotide sequence: TGTGCCAGCAGTCAAACTAGCGGGGGGGACTACGAGCAGTACTTC.